This is a list of T cell receptor beta chains from one sample in a study of blood T cell repertoires in COVID-19. Repertoires were generated with immunoSEQ multiplex PCR, while TCRdb's copy carries only in-frame clones and drops some. The table has 100,000 to 150,000 clones, more than 65% seen once. The specimen was peripheral blood. These receptors were obtained from a human donor in a cohort sampled during active COVID-19. The CDR3 runs from the conserved cysteine through the conserved F or W. A D gene is named only where the DNA matches it firmly. Rows may omit the clone size; those that give it use once, few, many or a size class.

cdr3_nt: TGTGCCAGCAGCCCCGGGACTAGCGGGACCAGAGCCTACGAGCAGTACTTC
cdr3_aa: CASSPGTSGTRAYEQYF
clone_size: .
j_call: TRBJ2-7
d_call: TRBD2
v_call: TRBV4-2

cdr3_nt: TGTGCCAGTAGTATAGGGGCAGGGAACGAGCAGTACTTC
cdr3_aa: CASSIGAGNEQYF
clone_size: .
j_call: TRBJ2-7
d_call: .
v_call: TRBV19

cdr3_nt: TGCAGCGGGGACAGGGGCGCTAACTATGGCTACACCTTC
cdr3_aa: CSGDRGANYGYTF
clone_size: .
j_call: TRBJ1-2
d_call: TRBD1
v_call: TRBV29-1

cdr3_nt: TGTGCCAGCAGCCTCACCCCGGACTTAAAAATCTACGAGCAGTACTTC
cdr3_aa: CASSLTPDLKIYEQYF
clone_size: few
j_call: TRBJ2-7
d_call: .
v_call: TRBV9

cdr3_nt: TGTGCCAGCAGCTTGTTGGGCCTCTCCTACGAGCAGTACTTC
cdr3_aa: CASSLLGLSYEQYF
clone_size: few
j_call: TRBJ2-7
d_call: .
v_call: TRBV5-6

cdr3_nt: TGTGCCAGCAGTGATTTAGCGGGAGCTGGGGATGAGCAGTTCTTC
cdr3_aa: CASSDLAGAGDEQFF
clone_size: .
j_call: TRBJ2-1
d_call: TRBD2
v_call: TRBV27

cdr3_nt: TGTGCCAGCAGCCAAGGAGGGTTAGCGGGGGGCCCCAGGGAGACCGGGGAGCTGTTTTTT
cdr3_aa: CASSQGGLAGGPRETGELFF
clone_size: .
j_call: TRBJ2-2
d_call: TRBD2
v_call: TRBV3-1/TRBV3-2

cdr3_nt: TGTGCCAGCAGCCAAGATAGGGGACACCTAGGGAATGAGCAGTTCTTC
cdr3_aa: CASSQDRGHLGNEQFF
clone_size: few
j_call: TRBJ2-1
d_call: .
v_call: TRBV3-1/TRBV3-2

cdr3_nt: TGTGCCAGCAGTAGCCAGGGGGCCACGAACACCGGGGAGCTGTTTTTT
cdr3_aa: CASSSQGATNTGELFF
clone_size: .
j_call: TRBJ2-2
d_call: TRBD1
v_call: TRBV11-3

cdr3_nt: TGTGCCAGCAGCTTAGTATCTTACTCTGGAAACACCATATATTTT
cdr3_aa: CASSLVSYSGNTIYF
clone_size: few
j_call: TRBJ1-3
d_call: .
v_call: TRBV7-2

cdr3_nt: TGTGCCAGCGCGGAAGACAGGGCAAACAATGAGCAGTTCTTC
cdr3_aa: CASAEDRANNEQFF
clone_size: once
j_call: TRBJ2-1
d_call: TRBD1
v_call: TRBV7-3

cdr3_nt: TGTGCCAGCAGCCAAGAAATAGGGGGGGAGGAAAAACTGTTTTTT
cdr3_aa: CASSQEIGGEEKLFF
clone_size: .
j_call: TRBJ1-4
d_call: .
v_call: TRBV4-2

cdr3_nt: TGTGCCAGCAGCGTAGAGGGACTAGCTGAAGAGACCCAGTACTTC
cdr3_aa: CASSVEGLAEETQYF
clone_size: .
j_call: TRBJ2-5
d_call: TRBD2
v_call: TRBV9

cdr3_nt: TGTGCCAGCAGTTTACAGGGCTTGAACACTGAAGCTTTCTTT
cdr3_aa: CASSLQGLNTEAFF
clone_size: .
j_call: TRBJ1-1
d_call: .
v_call: TRBV28

cdr3_nt: TGTGCCAGCAGTTTTACGGGGGGAAACACCATATATTTT
cdr3_aa: CASSFTGGNTIYF
clone_size: .
j_call: TRBJ1-3
d_call: .
v_call: TRBV12-3/TRBV12-4

cdr3_nt: TGTGCCAGCAGTCATGGGCGTGGCACCGGGGAGCTGTTTTTT
cdr3_aa: CASSHGRGTGELFF
clone_size: once
j_call: TRBJ2-2
d_call: .
v_call: TRBV2

cdr3_nt: TGTGCTAGTGGTTTGGGACATCGAGACGGCGCTGGCTACACCTTC
cdr3_aa: CASGLGHRDGAGYTF
clone_size: .
j_call: TRBJ1-2
d_call: .
v_call: TRBV12-5

cdr3_nt: TGTGCCAGCAGCGTAGGTCTAGCGGGAGGAACAGATACGCAGTATTTT
cdr3_aa: CASSVGLAGGTDTQYF
clone_size: few
j_call: TRBJ2-3
d_call: TRBD2
v_call: TRBV9

cdr3_nt: TGTGCCACACAAGGGGTGCGCGGGGAGCTGTTTTTT
cdr3_aa: CATQGVRGELFF
clone_size: .
j_call: TRBJ2-2
d_call: .
v_call: TRBV10-3

cdr3_nt: TGTGCCAGCTCTGATCAGAATAGCAATCAGCCCCAGCATTTT
cdr3_aa: CASSDQNSNQPQHF
clone_size: .
j_call: TRBJ1-5
d_call: .
v_call: TRBV18

cdr3_nt: TGTGCCAGCAGCTTAGATAAGGTTCGGGGTAATTCACCCCTCCACTTT
cdr3_aa: CASSLDKVRGNSPLHF
clone_size: .
j_call: TRBJ1-6
d_call: .
v_call: TRBV7-2

cdr3_nt: TGTGCCAGTAGTTGGAACAGGGAACGTGAGCAGTTCTTC
cdr3_aa: CASSWNREREQFF
clone_size: few
j_call: TRBJ2-1
d_call: .
v_call: TRBV19

cdr3_nt: TGTGCCAGCATCTTAGGTCGATGGGCAGGGAACTATGGCTACACCTTC
cdr3_aa: CASILGRWAGNYGYTF
clone_size: .
j_call: TRBJ1-2
d_call: .
v_call: TRBV7-8

cdr3_nt: TGTGCCAGCAGCTTTCAGGGGGCGCGAACAGATACGCAGTATTTT
cdr3_aa: CASSFQGARTDTQYF
clone_size: few
j_call: TRBJ2-3
d_call: TRBD1
v_call: TRBV9

cdr3_nt: TGTGCCAGCAGCCCTCGACAGGGGTCCTCCTACGAGCAGTACTTC
cdr3_aa: CASSPRQGSSYEQYF
clone_size: .
j_call: TRBJ2-7
d_call: TRBD1
v_call: TRBV4-2

cdr3_nt: TGTGCCAGCAGCGACGATGACGGGAGGCCCTGGAATGAGCAGTTCTTC
cdr3_aa: CASSDDDGRPWNEQFF
clone_size: .
j_call: TRBJ2-1
d_call: TRBD2
v_call: TRBV9

cdr3_nt: TGTGCCATCAAGTTGTCTAGCGGTACCACAGATACGCAGTATTTT
cdr3_aa: CAIKLSSGTTDTQYF
clone_size: .
j_call: TRBJ2-3
d_call: TRBD2
v_call: TRBV10-3

cdr3_nt: TGTGCTAGTGGTTTGGACATCCTAATGGGACAGGGCAACACCGGGGAGCTGTTTTTT
cdr3_aa: CASGLDILMGQGNTGELFF
clone_size: .
j_call: TRBJ2-2
d_call: TRBD1
v_call: TRBV12-5

cdr3_nt: TGTGCCAGCAGCCAAGTTACAAAATATCAGGACAGGCCGAAAACCTCCTACGAGCAGTACTTC
cdr3_aa: CASSQVTKYQDRPKTSYEQYF
clone_size: .
j_call: TRBJ2-7
d_call: TRBD1
v_call: TRBV3-1/TRBV3-2

cdr3_nt: TGTGCCAGCCGGACTAGCGGGACGAACACCGGGGAGCTGTTTTTT
cdr3_aa: CASRTSGTNTGELFF
clone_size: .
j_call: TRBJ2-2
d_call: TRBD2
v_call: TRBV6-5

cdr3_nt: TGTGCCAGCAGCAAGGGGACAGCTAATGAAAAACTGTTTTTT
cdr3_aa: CASSKGTANEKLFF
clone_size: once
j_call: TRBJ1-4
d_call: TRBD1
v_call: TRBV7-9

cdr3_nt: TGTGCCAGCAGCTCGGAGATTGATAGCAATCAGCCCCAGCATTTT
cdr3_aa: CASSSEIDSNQPQHF
clone_size: once
j_call: TRBJ1-5
d_call: .
v_call: TRBV5-5

cdr3_nt: TGTGCCAGCAGTTACAGACAGGGAGGTCTCGAGCAGTACTTC
cdr3_aa: CASSYRQGGLEQYF
clone_size: .
j_call: TRBJ2-7
d_call: .
v_call: TRBV6-5

cdr3_nt: TGCAGCGTTGAAGAGAGGGCAGCTAGCACAGATACGCAGTATTTT
cdr3_aa: CSVEERAASTDTQYF
clone_size: .
j_call: TRBJ2-3
d_call: .
v_call: TRBV29-1

cdr3_nt: TGTGCCAGTAGTTGGTCGGATGGCTACACCTTC
cdr3_aa: CASSWSDGYTF
clone_size: .
j_call: TRBJ1-2
d_call: .
v_call: TRBV19

cdr3_nt: TGTGCCAGCAGCTTAGTTGGGCTTAACAGGGGAATATATGGCTACACCTTC
cdr3_aa: CASSLVGLNRGIYGYTF
clone_size: .
j_call: TRBJ1-2
d_call: TRBD1
v_call: TRBV7-2

cdr3_nt: TGTGCCAGCAGCAAGGGAGGGACTAGCGAGCAGTACTTC
cdr3_aa: CASSKGGTSEQYF
clone_size: .
j_call: TRBJ2-7
d_call: TRBD2
v_call: TRBV7-3

cdr3_nt: TGTGCCAGCAGCGCTAGACAGGGGAGCTCTGGAAACACCATATATTTT
cdr3_aa: CASSARQGSSGNTIYF
clone_size: few
j_call: TRBJ1-3
d_call: TRBD1
v_call: TRBV7-8

cdr3_nt: TGTGCCAGTAGTATGCGGGGAGGCTCCTACGAGCAGTACTTC
cdr3_aa: CASSMRGGSYEQYF
clone_size: .
j_call: TRBJ2-7
d_call: .
v_call: TRBV19

cdr3_nt: TGTGCCAGCAGCTTCTCGGGGAACACCGGGGAGCTGTTTTTT
cdr3_aa: CASSFSGNTGELFF
clone_size: .
j_call: TRBJ2-2
d_call: .
v_call: TRBV11-2

cdr3_nt: TGTGCCAGCAGAACGACAGGGGCGTATGGCTACACCTTC
cdr3_aa: CASRTTGAYGYTF
clone_size: .
j_call: TRBJ1-2
d_call: TRBD1
v_call: TRBV27

cdr3_nt: TGTGCCAGCAGCTTAGGACAGGAAGCTAACTATGGCTACACCTTC
cdr3_aa: CASSLGQEANYGYTF
clone_size: few
j_call: TRBJ1-2
d_call: .
v_call: TRBV7-2

cdr3_nt: TGTGCCAGCAGCTTCCGTCTGGATACGCAGTATTTT
cdr3_aa: CASSFRLDTQYF
clone_size: .
j_call: TRBJ2-3
d_call: .
v_call: TRBV7-8

cdr3_nt: TGTGCCACCAGCAAAGGAGGGCGGGGCGACTATGGCTACACCTTC
cdr3_aa: CATSKGGRGDYGYTF
clone_size: .
j_call: TRBJ1-2
d_call: .
v_call: TRBV15

cdr3_nt: TGTGCCAGCAGCCAAGACGACAGGGGGCGGACCTGGCCTTATGGCTACACCTTC
cdr3_aa: CASSQDDRGRTWPYGYTF
clone_size: .
j_call: TRBJ1-2
d_call: TRBD1
v_call: TRBV4-2

cdr3_nt: TGTGCCAGCTCACCAGGCACACCCTACGAGCAGTACTTC
cdr3_aa: CASSPGTPYEQYF
clone_size: .
j_call: TRBJ2-7
d_call: .
v_call: TRBV18

cdr3_nt: TGTGCCAGTAGTATAAATAGGGGTAGGGCTTTCTTT
cdr3_aa: CASSINRGRAFF
clone_size: .
j_call: TRBJ1-1
d_call: .
v_call: TRBV19

cdr3_nt: TGTGCCAGCACCCCAACGGGTCCCAATCAGCCCCAGCATTTT
cdr3_aa: CASTPTGPNQPQHF
clone_size: .
j_call: TRBJ1-5
d_call: .
v_call: TRBV6-5

cdr3_nt: TGTGCCAGCAGATCCCCAATACTAGCGGGGCGGGATGAGCAGTTCTTC
cdr3_aa: CASRSPILAGRDEQFF
clone_size: .
j_call: TRBJ2-1
d_call: TRBD2
v_call: TRBV27

cdr3_nt: TGTGCCACCATAGTATCACAGGTAGCAGATACGCAGTATTTT
cdr3_aa: CATIVSQVADTQYF
clone_size: .
j_call: TRBJ2-3
d_call: .
v_call: TRBV19

cdr3_nt: TGTGCCTGGAGTCTCTCCCCGGGACAGGGGAACACTGAAGCTTTCTTT
cdr3_aa: CAWSLSPGQGNTEAFF
clone_size: .
j_call: TRBJ1-1
d_call: TRBD1
v_call: TRBV30